Following are 31 T cell receptor beta chains from one sample sequenced in a study of cytomegalovirus exposure and HLA in healthy donors. The repertoire was sequenced with immunoSEQ multiplex PCR; TCRdb's copy has only in-frame clones and lacks some. The sample carries some 130,000 clones, about 80% recorded once. The sequencing sample was made of PBMCs. Source of these receptors: a man aged 25 to 40 in good health and CMV-seropositive.

V usage is TRBV9 and J usage is TRBJ2-2, with TRBD2 matching 9 bases. Germline V gene lookup returns CDR1 SGDLS and CDR2 YYNGEE. The CDR3 loop spans 16 amino acids. J gave up 4 bases and V 3 bases, and 7 bases lay outside the gene matches. The CDR3 bases are TGTGCCAGCAGCGCCCTTGCGGGGGGGCCCACCGGGGAGCTGTTTTTT. Translation: CASSALAGGPTGELFF.

V usage is TRBV10-3 and J usage is TRBJ1-1; D is unresolved. There are 13 residues in the CDR3. CDR1 and CDR2 from the germline V gene are ENHRY and SYGVKD. Trimming cost V 6 bases and J 2 bases, with 10 bases left between them. The CDR3 nucleotides read TGTGCCATCAGGGGAGGCGGAAACACTGAAGCTTTCTTT. Protein: CAIRGGGNTEAFF.

This clone was detected only a few times. V and J are TRBV5-1 and TRBJ2-2; TRBD2 might be the D (5 bases). There are 14 residues in the CDR3. The V end was cut by 1 base, the J end by 4 bases, with 8 bases between. From germline, CDR1 is SGHRS and CDR2 YFSETQ. The DNA for the CDR3 is TGCGCCAGCAGCTTGAACGGACTCACCGGGGAGCTGTTTTTT. It is translated as CASSLNGLTGELFF.

This chain links TRBV27 with TRBJ1-5; TRBD1 matches 8 bases. Germline values: CDR1 MNHEY, CDR2 SMNVEV (reference sequence). CDR3 length: 15 amino acids. Losses at the gene ends were 2 bases for V and 2 bases for J; bases not matched to a gene: 2. CDR3 sequence: CASSLVTGGNQPQHF. The CDR3 DNA reads as TGTGCCAGCAGTTTAGTGACAGGGGGCAATCAGCCCCAGCATTTT.

V and J are TRBV6-1 and TRBJ2-3; D possibly corresponds to TRBD1 (6 bases). The CDR3 totals 14 residues. The V gene's germline CDR1 is MNHNS and CDR2 SASEGT. V lost 8 bases, J lost 6 bases, and 18 bases lay in between. In nucleotides, the CDR3 is TGTGCCAGCCTACTGGGGGCAGGAATGGATACGCAGTATTTT. It is translated as CASLLGAGMDTQYF.

V is TRBV5-1 and J is TRBJ2-4, with 9 bases identical to TRBD1. This CDR3 is built from 14 residues. V lost 4 bases, J lost 8 bases, and 7 bases stayed unmatched. The germline gives CDR1 SGHRS, CDR2 YFSETQ. The CDR3 DNA is TGCGCCAGCAGCGCCCCGGGACAGGGAGACATTCAGTACTTC. The encoded protein is CASSAPGQGDIQYF.

CDR3 DNA sequence: TGTGCCAGCAGTTCCCTCGAGGTGTACACTGAAGCTTTCTTT. Encoded protein: CASSSLEVYTEAFF. This chain uses TRBV27 with TRBJ1-1, with D unclear. V shed 4 bases and J shed 3 bases, with 12 bases lying between them. CDR3 size: 14 residues. The germline gives CDR1 MNHEY, CDR2 SMNVEV (reference sequence).

In nucleotides, the CDR3 is TGTGCCAGCAGTGGGTATCCGGGACAGGGGAGCACTGAAGCTTTCTTT. Translation: CASSGYPGQGSTEAFF. J is TRBJ1-1 and V is TRBV25-1; the match to TRBD1 covers 10 bases. Germline V gene lookup returns CDR1 MGHDK and CDR2 SYGVNS. The ends lost 4 bases at V and 4 bases at J; junction bases unmatched: 9. The CDR3 length is 16 residues.

The J gene is TRBJ1-1, the V gene TRBV5-4; the D is unclear. V was cut by 4 bases and J by 4 bases, with 11 bases left in between. The CDR3 consists of 13 residues. Germline CDR1 SGHNT, CDR2 YYREEE (reference sequence). The CDR3 DNA reads as TGTGCCAGCAGCCGGGGTCTCCCCACTGAAGCTTTCTTT. Translation gives CASSRGLPTEAFF.

The genes are TRBV6-6 and TRBJ1-5; TRBD1 matches 9 bases. This CDR3 has 15 amino acids. Germline V gene sequence: CDR1 MNHNY, CDR2 SVGAGI (reference sequence). Unmatched junction bases numbered 8, after V lost 3 bases and J lost 8 bases. The chain's CDR3 is CASSYNTGGSEPQHF. The CDR3 DNA reads as TGTGCCAGCAGTTATAATACAGGGGGCTCTGAGCCCCAGCATTTT.

This rearrangement joins TRBV19 to TRBJ2-1; 8 bases are shared with TRBD2. This CDR3 region has 15 residues. The germline V gene encodes CDR1 LNHDA and CDR2 SQIVND (reference sequence). Unmatched junction bases numbered 7, after V lost 0 bases and J lost 9 bases. The CDR3 nucleotides read TGTGCCAGTAGTATAGACGGGAGGGCCGGGGGTGAGCAGTTCTTC. Residues: CASSIDGRAGGEQFF.

The chain recombines TRBV5-6 with TRBJ1-1, with a tentative D call TRBD1 (6 bases). From germline, CDR1 is SGHDT and CDR2 YYEEEE. V was clipped by 4 bases and J by 7 bases, with 14 bases between them. The CDR3 contains 13 residues. The CDR3 is CASSPYLTGEAFF. CDR3 DNA: TGTGCCAGCAGCCCCTACCTGACAGGTGAAGCTTTCTTT. The full variable domain, rest sourced from reference TRBV5-6 and TRBJ1-1, is DAGVTQSPTHLIKTRGQQVTLRCSPKSGHDTVSWYQQALGQGPQFIFQYYEEEERQRGNFPDRFSGHQFPNYSSELNVNALLLGDSALYLCASSPYLTGEAFFGQGTRLTVV.

The V gene is TRBV11-1, the J gene TRBJ2-7; TRBD1 agrees at 8 bases. This CDR3 spans 14 amino acids. Germline lookup yields CDR1 SGHAT and CDR2 FQDESV (reference sequence). V gave up 5 bases and J gave up 3 bases; unmatched junction bases: 6. The CDR3 DNA follows: TGTGCCAGCAGCGCGCAGGGGGCCAACTACGAGCAGTACTTC. Translation: CASSAQGANYEQYF. Together with reference TRBV11-1 and TRBJ2-7, the CDR3 gives the full variable domain: EAEVAQSPRYKITEKSQAVAFWCDPISGHATLYWYRQILGQGPELLVQFQDESVVDDSQLPKDRFSAERLKGVDSTLKIQPAELGDSAMYLCASSAQGANYEQYFGPGTRLTVT.

CDR3 coding DNA: TGTGCCACCAGCAGAGATTTTGGCGTGCTAGCGGGGAGCACAGATACGCAGTATTTT. Protein product: CATSRDFGVLAGSTDTQYF. J is TRBJ2-3 and V is TRBV15, with 9 bases lining up with TRBD2. With 0 bases clipped from V and 0 bases from J, the junction kept 10 bases outside the gene matches. Germline CDR1 and CDR2: LNHNV and YYDKDF (reference sequence). The CDR3 covers 19 residues.

V is TRBV15 and J is TRBJ2-1, with 7 bases lining up with TRBD2. CDR1 is LNHNV and CDR2 is YYDKDF in the germline V gene (reference sequence). There are 14 residues in the CDR3. J gave up 2 bases and V 7 bases, and 5 bases lay outside the gene matches. The CDR3 reads CATTAGEAYNEQFF. The CDR3 nucleotides are TGTGCCACCACCGCGGGGGAAGCCTACAATGAGCAGTTCTTC.

In DNA, the CDR3 is TGTGCCACCGGAGCAACCGGGACAAAGGTTCCTGAAGCTTTCTTT. Protein sequence: CATGATGTKVPEAFF. V and J are TRBV10-3 and TRBJ1-1; D is possibly TRBD1 (6 bases). Deletions cut 10 bases from V and 6 bases from J, with 24 bases between. Germline CDR1 ENHRY, CDR2 SYGVKD. This CDR3 is 15 amino acids long.

This clone was observed a single time. The rearrangement uses TRBV6-6 and TRBJ2-5; a possible D gene is TRBD1 (6 bases). Trimming took 5 bases from V and 1 from J, leaving 11 bases between them. Germline V gene sequence: CDR1 MNHNY, CDR2 SVGAGI (reference sequence). This CDR3 region has 14 residues. DNA of the CDR3: TGTGCCAGCAGTGCCGACAGGATCCAAGAGACCCAGTACTTC. It yields the protein CASSADRIQETQYF.

The chain combines TRBV5-4 with TRBJ1-2, with 10 bases lining up with TRBD1. CDR1 and CDR2 from the germline V gene are SGHNT and YYREEE (reference sequence). The CDR3 has 17 amino acids. J gave up 8 bases and V 6 bases, and 19 bases lay outside the gene matches. The CDR3 sequence: CASKRGTGEIAPWGYTF. The CDR3 nucleotides are TGTGCCAGCAAGAGAGGGACAGGGGAAATAGCCCCTTGGGGCTACACCTTC.

The V and J genes are TRBV7-9 and TRBJ2-5; 12 bases are a match to TRBD2. The V gene end was trimmed by 0 bases and the J gene end by 5 bases; junction bases not matched to a gene: 4. The germline gives CDR1 SEHNR, CDR2 FQNEAQ (reference sequence). CDR3 length: 16 amino acids. The CDR3 DNA sequence: TGTGCCAGCAGCTTAGCGACTAGCGGGGGCCGGGAGACCCAGTACTTC. Protein: CASSLATSGGRETQYF.

This clone was found a few times. V is TRBV5-4 and J is TRBJ1-2; 12 bases align to TRBD1. The V segment lost 4 bases and the J segment 6 bases; nucleotides outside the gene matches: 4. There are 14 residues in the CDR3. Germline V CDR1 and CDR2: SGHNT, YYREEE (reference sequence). CDR3 sequence reads: CASSPWDRGHGYTF. The CDR3 DNA reads TGTGCCAGCAGCCCGTGGGACAGGGGGCATGGCTACACCTTC.

This chain uses TRBV2 with TRBJ2-4; maybe TRBD1 (6 bases). The germline V and J ends were trimmed by 1 base and 5 bases, with 15 bases remaining between them. Germline CDR1 and CDR2: SNHLY and FYNNEI. The length of the CDR3 is 16 residues. This chain's CDR3 is CASSEGLTGIQNIQYF. The DNA for the CDR3 is TGTGCCAGCAGTGAAGGATTAACAGGGATCCAAAACATTCAGTACTTC.

The chain carries TRBV10-2 and TRBJ2-7; 11 nucleotides agree with TRBD2. Trimming took 6 bases from V and 2 from J; bases not matched to a gene: 6. This CDR3 contains 15 residues. Germline V gene sequence: CDR1 WSHSY, CDR2 SAAADI. The CDR3 DNA sequence: TGCGCCAGCAGGATGACTAGCGGGGAAACCTACGAGCAGTACTTC. Its protein is CASRMTSGETYEQYF.

Only one count was recorded for this clone. This chain links TRBV30 with TRBJ1-4; D gene unclear. The CDR3 runs 13 residues. The V end lost 2 bases, the J end lost 8 bases, and 12 bases lay between the germline ends. Germline assignment: CDR1 GTSNPN and CDR2 SVGIG (reference sequence). The CDR3 sequence: CAWSIPGREKLFF. CDR3 sequence (DNA): TGTGCCTGGAGTATCCCAGGTCGCGAAAAACTGTTTTTT.

This clone was found a few times. The V gene is TRBV7-2, the J gene TRBJ2-5; TRBD2 agrees at 11 bases. The CDR3 consists of 16 residues. Trimming removed 3 bases from V and 4 bases from J; junction bases left unmatched: 7. CDR1 is SGHTA, CDR2 FQGNSA, per germline. The DNA for the CDR3 is TGTGCCAGCAGCTTTATAGCGGGAGGGCCGGTAGAGACCCAGTACTTC. Encoded protein: CASSFIAGGPVETQYF.

This clone came up a few times. The chain recombines TRBV7-3 with TRBJ1-2; TRBD1 is a possible D gene (6 bases). V was shortened by 5 bases and J by 10 bases, with 17 bases between the two germline ends. CDR1 is SGHTA, CDR2 FQGTGA, per germline. The CDR3 runs to 13 residues. The CDR3 DNA follows: TGTGCCAGCAGCCCCGGGGGGCGTTTTGACTACACCTTC. Its translation is CASSPGGRFDYTF.

The V call is TRBV6-6, the J call TRBJ1-2; D perhaps matches TRBD1 (5 bases). Germline V gene sequence: CDR1 MNHNY, CDR2 SVGAGI (reference sequence). Trimming took off 4 bases at V and 4 bases at J, with 16 bases between the two ends. The CDR3 is made up of 15 amino acids. The CDR3 here is CASSWGGVISYGYTF. The CDR3 region has the DNA TGTGCCAGCAGTTGGGGGGGGGTTATTAGCTATGGCTACACCTTC.

The gene calls are TRBV7-2 and TRBJ1-1, with a possible D match to TRBD1 (6 bases). The V gene's germline CDR1 is SGHTA and CDR2 FQGNSA. V was clipped by 5 bases and J by 2 bases, with 18 bases between them. This CDR3 is built from 16 residues. The CDR3 sequence is CASSPAGRGANTEAFF. CDR3 in DNA: TGTGCCAGCAGCCCGGCGGGGCGGGGGGCTAACACTGAAGCTTTCTTT. Variable domain in full (rest from reference TRBV7-2 and TRBJ1-1): GAGVSQSPSNKVTEKGKDVELRCDPISGHTALYWYRQSLGQGLEFLIYFQGNSAPDKSGLPSDRFSAERTGGSVSTLTIQRTQQEDSAVYLCASSPAGRGANTEAFFGQGTRLTVV.

The chain joins TRBV7-2 to TRBJ1-1, with unresolved D. Germline values: CDR1 SGHTA, CDR2 FQGNSA. V shed 0 bases and J shed 8 bases, with 10 bases lying between them. The CDR3 sequence is 13 residues long. CDR3 protein: CASSLAGRLEAFF. The CDR3, as DNA: TGTGCCAGCAGCTTAGCAGGGAGACTAGAAGCTTTCTTT.

This chain uses TRBV4-2 with TRBJ2-7, with 8 bases fitting TRBD1. V was clipped by 0 bases and J by 6 bases; unmatched bases: 1. CDR1 and CDR2 from the germline V gene are LGHNA and YNFKEQ. The CDR3 has 13 residues. This CDR3 is CASSQEQGVEQYF. In nucleotides, the CDR3 is TGTGCCAGCAGCCAAGAACAGGGGGTCGAGCAGTACTTC.

This clone was observed a single time. V and J are TRBV2 and TRBJ2-5, with 10 bases matching TRBD1. Germline CDR1 reads SNHLY; CDR2 reads FYNNEI. The CDR3 is made up of 15 amino acids. Trimming took 6 bases from V and 5 from J; bases not matched to a gene: 9. This CDR3 reads CASSAQTGGKETQYF. CDR3 nucleotides: TGTGCCAGCAGCGCCCAGACAGGGGGCAAGGAGACCCAGTACTTC.

The chain is built from TRBV30 and TRBJ2-2; TRBD2 aligns across 10 bases. J lost 7 bases, V lost 0 bases, and 11 bases had no gene match. CDR1 and CDR2 from the germline V gene are GTSNPN and SVGIG (reference sequence). This CDR3 has 17 amino acids. As DNA, the CDR3 is TGTGCCTGGAGTGTGGTTAGCGGGAGGACAATTCACGGGGAGCTGTTTTTT. Its translation is CAWSVVSGRTIHGELFF.